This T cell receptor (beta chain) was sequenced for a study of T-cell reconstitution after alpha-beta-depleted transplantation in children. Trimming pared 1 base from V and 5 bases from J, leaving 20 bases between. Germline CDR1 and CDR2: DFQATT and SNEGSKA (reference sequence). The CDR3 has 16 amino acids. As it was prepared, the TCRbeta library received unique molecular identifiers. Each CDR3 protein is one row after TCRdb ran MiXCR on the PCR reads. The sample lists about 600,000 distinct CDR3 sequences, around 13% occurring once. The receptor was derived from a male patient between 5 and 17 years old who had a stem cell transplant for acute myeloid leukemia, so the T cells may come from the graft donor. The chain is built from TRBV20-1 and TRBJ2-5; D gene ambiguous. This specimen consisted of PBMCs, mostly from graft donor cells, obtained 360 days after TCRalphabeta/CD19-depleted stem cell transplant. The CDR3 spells CSARVDREPAWETQYF. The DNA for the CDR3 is TGCAGTGCTAGAGTAGATAGGGAACCGGCATGGGAGACCCAGTACTTC.